The clone carrying this T cell receptor beta chain was detected only a few times. J was trimmed by 6 bases and V by 0 bases; bases with no gene match: 19. The CDR3 has 19 residues. CDR1 MGHRA and CDR2 YSYEKL come from the germline V gene. The data were taken from a study of blood T cells in healthy people across ages. Alongside a J-beta primer mix, a sample-barcoded 5' primer served in a second PCR lasting about 6 to 11 cycles. Tagging of each cDNA molecule was performed by a template-switch adaptor with 12 random nucleotides. A single record per CDR3 protein comes from TCRdb applying MiXCR to the 5' RACE reads. The table records about 1.6 million distinct CDR3 sequences, approximately 32% of them present only once.

The chain couples TRBV4-1 to TRBJ1-2; TRBD1 agrees at 7 bases. The source material was blood. The clonotype was recovered from a woman in her 30s in good health. The CDR3: CASSQDGVNRGPRPDGYTF. The CDR3 region has the DNA TGCGCCAGCAGCCAAGATGGCGTAAACAGGGGCCCTCGCCCCGATGGCTACACCTTC.